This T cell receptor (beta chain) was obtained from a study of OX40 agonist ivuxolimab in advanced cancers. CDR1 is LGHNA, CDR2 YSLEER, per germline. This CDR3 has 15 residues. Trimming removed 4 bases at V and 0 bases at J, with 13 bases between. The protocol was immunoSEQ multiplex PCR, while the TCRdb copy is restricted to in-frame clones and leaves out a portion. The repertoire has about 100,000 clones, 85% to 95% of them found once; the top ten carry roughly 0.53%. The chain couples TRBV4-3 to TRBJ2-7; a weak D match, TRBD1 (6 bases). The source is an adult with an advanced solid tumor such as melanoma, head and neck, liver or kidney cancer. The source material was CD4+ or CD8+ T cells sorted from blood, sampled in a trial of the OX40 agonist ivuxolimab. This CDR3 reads CASSRSTGTSYEQYF. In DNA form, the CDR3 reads TGCGCCAGCAGCCGATCGACAGGAACCTCCTACGAGCAGTACTTC.